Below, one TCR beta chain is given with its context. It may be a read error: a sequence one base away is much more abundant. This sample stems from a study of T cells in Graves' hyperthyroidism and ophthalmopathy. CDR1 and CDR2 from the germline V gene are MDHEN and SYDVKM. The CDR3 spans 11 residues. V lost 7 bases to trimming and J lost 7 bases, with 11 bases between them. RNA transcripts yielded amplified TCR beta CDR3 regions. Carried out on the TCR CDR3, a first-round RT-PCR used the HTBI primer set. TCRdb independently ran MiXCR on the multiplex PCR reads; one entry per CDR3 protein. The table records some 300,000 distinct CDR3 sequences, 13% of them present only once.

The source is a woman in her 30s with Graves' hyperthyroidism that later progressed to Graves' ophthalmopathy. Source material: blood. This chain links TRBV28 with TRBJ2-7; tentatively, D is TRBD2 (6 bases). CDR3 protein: CASTSGDEQYF. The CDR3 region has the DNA TGTGCCAGCACCTCGGGGGATGAGCAGTACTTC.